These 17 T cell receptor beta chains originate from one sample sequenced in a study of PD-1 blockade in mismatch repair-deficient tumors. Produced via immunoSEQ multiplex PCR; TCRdb's table is partial and in-frame only. In the table there are tens of thousands of clones, roughly 80% of which are singletons. Here the sequenced sample was peripheral blood, taken 2 weeks after starting pembrolizumab. All receptors come from an adult with mismatch repair-deficient cancer.

The chain couples TRBV6-6 to TRBJ2-1; D unresolved. V was trimmed by 5 bases and J by 0 bases, leaving 14 bases between them. Germline V CDR1 and CDR2: MNHNY, SVGAGI (reference sequence). The CDR3 extends over 16 amino acids. The CDR3 here is CASSPSLGSSYNEQFF. The CDR3, as DNA: TGTGCCAGCAGTCCGTCCTTAGGTAGCTCCTACAATGAGCAGTTCTTC.

The chain uses TRBV19 and TRBJ1-2; D uncertain. Germline V gene sequence: CDR1 LNHDA, CDR2 SQIVND (reference sequence). V shed 3 bases and J shed 5 bases, with 10 bases lying between them. This CDR3 region has 13 residues. The CDR3 nucleotides are TGTGCCAGTAGTATTGGTAGGGATTATGGCTACACCTTC. This gives the protein CASSIGRDYGYTF.

This clone counts as medium-sized. In DNA form, the CDR3 reads TGTGCCAGCAGACACAGGGATCCCTACGAGCAGTACTTC. Its translation: CASRHRDPYEQYF. This chain joins TRBV6-1 and TRBJ2-7; tentative D call: TRBD1 (6 bases). This CDR3 contains 13 residues. Trimming took off 6 bases at V and 2 bases at J, with 11 bases between the two ends. Germline values: CDR1 MNHNS, CDR2 SASEGT.

The chain has TRBV28 and TRBJ2-7; TRBD1 agrees at 9 bases. This CDR3 region has 14 residues. CDR1 is MDHEN, CDR2 SYDVKM, per germline. V lost 6 bases to trimming and J lost 3 bases; unmatched junction nucleotides: 6. The CDR3 protein is CASRTGTGSYEQYF. For the CDR3, the DNA is TGTGCCAGCAGAACCGGGACAGGGAGCTACGAGCAGTACTTC.

The J gene is TRBJ2-3, the V gene TRBV11-2, with TRBD2 matching over 9 bases. Trimming at V came to 5 bases and at J to 9 bases, leaving 6 bases not matched to a gene. CDR3 length: 13 residues. Germline lookup yields CDR1 SGHAT and CDR2 FQNNGV. CDR3 in amino acids: CASSHAGGGTQYF. DNA of the CDR3: TGTGCCAGCAGCCACGCGGGAGGGGGCACGCAGTATTTT.

The chain carries TRBV7-3 and TRBJ2-2; D not certain. CDR3 length: 12 residues. Looked up from germline, CDR1 is SGHTA and CDR2 is FQGTGA. V was pared by 8 bases and J by 3 bases, with 7 bases between. The CDR3 here is CASGSYTGELFF. For the CDR3, the DNA is TGTGCCAGCGGCTCGTACACCGGGGAGCTGTTTTTT. Complete variable domain (other parts from reference TRBV7-3 and TRBJ2-2): GAGVSQTPSNKVTEKGKYVELRCDPISGHTALYWYRQSLGQGPEFLIYFQGTGAADDSGLPNDRFFAVRPEGSVSTLKIQRTERGDSAVYLCASGSYTGELFFGEGSRLTVL.

The chain has TRBV28 and TRBJ1-5, with a weak D call TRBD1 (5 bases). CDR1 is MDHEN and CDR2 is SYDVKM in the germline V gene. V gave up 1 base and J gave up 6 bases, with 10 bases separating them. CDR3 size: 14 residues. The CDR3 region has the DNA TGTGCCAGCAGTTTATCCCTCGACAGTCAGCCCCAGCATTTT. It translates to CASSLSLDSQPQHF.

V is TRBV30 and J is TRBJ2-7; D may be TRBD2 (6 bases). In germline, CDR1 is GTSNPN, CDR2 SVGIG (reference sequence). CDR3 length equals 13 residues. Trimming pared 0 bases from V and 6 bases from J, leaving 12 bases between. The CDR3 DNA sequence: TGTGCCTGGAGTGTGTCGCCCGGGGGCGAGCAGTACTTC. Translating it yields CAWSVSPGGEQYF.

This rearrangement joins TRBV18 to TRBJ2-2, with a weak D call TRBD2 (5 bases). Trimming left V 3 bases short and J 3 bases short, with 8 bases between. The CDR3 covers 14 residues. Germline CDR1 KGHSH, CDR2 LQKENI. CDR3 in amino acids: CASSPLGDTGELFF. The CDR3 DNA is TGTGCCAGCTCACCCCTCGGGGACACCGGGGAGCTGTTTTTT.

J is TRBJ2-5 and V is TRBV5-6; TRBD1 agrees at 7 bases. Germline V gene data show CDR1 as SGHDT and CDR2 as YYEEEE. This CDR3 comprises 14 residues. Trimming removed 0 bases from V and 4 bases from J; junction bases left unmatched: 3. The CDR3 nucleotides are TGTGCCAGCAGCTTGGGGGACAGTAGAGAGACCCAGTACTTC. Its translation: CASSLGDSRETQYF.

This rearrangement joins TRBV6-6 to TRBJ1-1; the match to TRBD1 covers 8 bases. This CDR3 has 16 residues. Germline loops: CDR1 MNHNY, CDR2 SVGAGI (reference sequence). V lost 0 bases, J lost 3 bases, and 6 bases stayed unmatched. CDR3 nucleotides: TGTGCCAGCAGTTACTCGGACAGGGCCCTTTACACTGAAGCTTTCTTT. As protein: CASSYSDRALYTEAFF.

The V call is TRBV5-6, the J call TRBJ2-1; 13 positions match TRBD2. Germline CDR1 SGHDT, CDR2 YYEEEE. The CDR3 extends over 19 amino acids. With 1 base clipped from V and 3 bases from J, the junction kept 10 bases outside the gene matches. The CDR3 region is CASSLSAGGLAGIYNEQFF. CDR3 bases: TGTGCCAGCAGCTTGTCAGCAGGGGGACTAGCGGGAATCTACAATGAGCAGTTCTTC.

V gene TRBV5-1 combines with J gene TRBJ1-1; D is unclear. The CDR3 contains 15 residues. Germline loops: CDR1 SGHRS, CDR2 YFSETQ. V was pared by 0 bases and J by 2 bases, with 11 bases between. This chain's CDR3 is CASSLGVGQNTEAFF. Here the CDR3 DNA reads TGCGCCAGCAGCTTGGGGGTAGGGCAAAACACTGAAGCTTTCTTT. Drawing the rest from reference TRBV5-1 and TRBJ1-1, the complete variable domain is KAGVTQTPRYLIKTRGQQVTLSCSPISGHRSVSWYQQTPGQGLQFLFEYFSETQRNKGNFPGRFSGRQFSNSRSEMNVSTLELGDSALYLCASSLGVGQNTEAFFGQGTRLTVV.

The V gene is TRBV2, the J gene TRBJ2-1; either TRBD1 or TRBD2 may supply D (5 bases each). Germline loops: CDR1 SNHLY, CDR2 FYNNEI. V was trimmed by 1 base and J by 6 bases, leaving 13 bases between them. The CDR3 totals 15 residues. The CDR3 nucleotides are TGTGCCAGCAGTGAAGAACGGGTTGGGGGCAATGAGCAGTTCTTC. Translation gives CASSEERVGGNEQFF. Variable domain in full (rest from reference TRBV2 and TRBJ2-1): EPEVTQTPSHQVTQMGQEVILRCVPISNHLYFYWYRQILGQKVEFLVSFYNNEISEKSEIFDDQFSVERPDGSNFTLKIRSTKLEDSAMYFCASSEERVGGNEQFFGPGTRLTVL.

The rearrangement uses TRBV4-1 and TRBJ1-3, with D tentatively TRBD1 (5 bases). The CDR3 totals 15 residues. V shed 1 base and J shed 2 bases, with 9 bases lying between them. Germline CDR1 is MGHRA and CDR2 is YSYEKL. This CDR3 reads CASSQGKGAGNTIYF. CDR3 sequence (DNA): TGCGCCAGCAGCCAAGGCAAAGGGGCTGGAAACACCATATATTTT.

The chain combines TRBV10-3 with TRBJ2-7, with a possible D match to TRBD1 (5 bases). Germline V gives CDR1 ENHRY, CDR2 SYGVKD. V dropped 6 bases and J dropped 4 bases, with 13 bases sitting between them. CDR3 length: 13 residues. The CDR3: CAISSREYYEQYF. The CDR3 DNA sequence: TGTGCCATCAGCAGCAGGGAATATTACGAGCAGTACTTC.

The gene calls are TRBV19 and TRBJ2-7; D is possibly TRBD1 (5 bases). CDR3 length: 13 amino acids. Trimming stripped 1 base from V and 2 bases from J, with 6 bases between. Germline-derived CDR1 and CDR2 are LNHDA and SQIVND (reference sequence). CDR3 in DNA: TGTGCCAGTAGTATAGGGACAACCTACGAGCAGTACTTC. Protein sequence: CASSIGTTYEQYF.